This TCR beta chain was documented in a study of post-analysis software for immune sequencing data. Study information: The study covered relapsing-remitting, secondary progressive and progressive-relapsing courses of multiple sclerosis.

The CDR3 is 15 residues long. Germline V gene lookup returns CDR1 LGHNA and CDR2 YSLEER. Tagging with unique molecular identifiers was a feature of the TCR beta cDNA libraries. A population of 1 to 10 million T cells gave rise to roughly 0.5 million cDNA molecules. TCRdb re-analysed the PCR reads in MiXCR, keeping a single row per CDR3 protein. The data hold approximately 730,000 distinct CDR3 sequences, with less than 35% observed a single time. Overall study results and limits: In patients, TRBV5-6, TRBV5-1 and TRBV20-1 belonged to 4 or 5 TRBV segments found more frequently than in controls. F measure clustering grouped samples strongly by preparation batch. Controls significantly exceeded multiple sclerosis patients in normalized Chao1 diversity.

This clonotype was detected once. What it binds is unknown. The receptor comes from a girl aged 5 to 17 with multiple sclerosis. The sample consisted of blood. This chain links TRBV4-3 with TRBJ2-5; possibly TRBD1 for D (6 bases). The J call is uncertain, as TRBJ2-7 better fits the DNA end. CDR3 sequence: CASSPSGQGSCEQYF. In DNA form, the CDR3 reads TGCGCCAGCAGCCCCTCAGGGCAGGGGTCTTGCGAGCAGTACTTC.